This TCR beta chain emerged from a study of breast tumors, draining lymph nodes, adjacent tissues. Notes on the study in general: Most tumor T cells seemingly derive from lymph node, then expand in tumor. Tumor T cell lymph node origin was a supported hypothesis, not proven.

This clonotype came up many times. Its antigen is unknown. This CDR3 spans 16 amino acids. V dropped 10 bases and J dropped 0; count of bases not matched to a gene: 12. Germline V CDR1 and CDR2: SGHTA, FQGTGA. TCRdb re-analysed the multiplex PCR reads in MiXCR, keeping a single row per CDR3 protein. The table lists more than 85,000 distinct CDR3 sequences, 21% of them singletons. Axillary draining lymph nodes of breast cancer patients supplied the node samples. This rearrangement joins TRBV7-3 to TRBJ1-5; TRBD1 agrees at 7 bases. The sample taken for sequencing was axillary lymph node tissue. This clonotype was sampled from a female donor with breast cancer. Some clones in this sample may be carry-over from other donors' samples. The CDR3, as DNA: TGTGCCACAAACAGAGGGGGCGTTTATAGCAATCAGCCCCAGCATTTT. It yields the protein CATNRGGVYSNQPQHF.